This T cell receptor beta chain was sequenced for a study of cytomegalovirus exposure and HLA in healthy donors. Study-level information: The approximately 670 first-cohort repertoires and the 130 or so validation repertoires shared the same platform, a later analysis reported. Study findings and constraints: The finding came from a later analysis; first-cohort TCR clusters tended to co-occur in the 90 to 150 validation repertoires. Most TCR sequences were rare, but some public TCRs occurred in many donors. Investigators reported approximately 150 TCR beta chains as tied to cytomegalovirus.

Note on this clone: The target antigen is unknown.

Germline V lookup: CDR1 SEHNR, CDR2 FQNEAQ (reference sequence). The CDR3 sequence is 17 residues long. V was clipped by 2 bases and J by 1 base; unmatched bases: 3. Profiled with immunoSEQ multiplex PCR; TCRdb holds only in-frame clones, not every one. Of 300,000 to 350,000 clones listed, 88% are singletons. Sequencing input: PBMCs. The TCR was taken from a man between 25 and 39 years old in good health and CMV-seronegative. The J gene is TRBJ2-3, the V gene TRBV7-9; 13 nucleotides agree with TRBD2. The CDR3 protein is CASSLTSGGAGTDTQYF. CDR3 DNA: TGTGCCAGCAGCTTAACTAGCGGGGGGGCCGGCACAGATACGCAGTATTTT.